The 16 T cell receptor beta chains in this list originate from one sample, sequenced in a study of blood T cell repertoires in COVID-19. Method: immunoSEQ multiplex PCR; TCRdb's copy keeps in-frame clones and lacks some. The sample has roughly 200,000 clones, about 82% seen once. The sequenced material came from PBMCs or T cells enriched from blood (not recorded which). Receptor source: a man aged 35 to 55 with acute COVID-19.

This clone was picked up one time. This chain joins TRBV7-3 and TRBJ1-2; 8 bases match TRBD1. Trimming took 4 bases from V and 3 from J; bases not matched to a gene: 4. The germline V gene encodes CDR1 SGHTA and CDR2 FQGTGA. There are 14 residues in the CDR3. The CDR3 spells CASSSTGDDYGYTF. The CDR3 nucleotides read TGTGCCAGCAGCTCGACAGGGGATGACTATGGCTACACCTTC.

This sequence joins TRBV19 and TRBJ2-6, with D tentatively TRBD2 (5 bases). The V gene lost 4 bases and the J gene lost 5 bases, with 18 bases spanning the gap. This CDR3 region has 17 residues. The germline gives CDR1 LNHDA, CDR2 SQIVND (reference sequence). The CDR3 reads CASSRRVDPLRANVLTF. CDR3 DNA: TGTGCCAGTAGTAGGCGGGTGGACCCCCTGCGGGCCAACGTCCTGACTTTC.

The chain joins TRBV7-2 to TRBJ2-3, with 10 bases fitting TRBD2. This CDR3 region has 17 residues. With V trimmed by 1 base and J by 6 bases, 10 bases remained unmatched. Germline V lookup: CDR1 SGHTA, CDR2 FQGNSA. The CDR3 bases are TGTGCCAGCAGCTTAGGTCTGTCTAGCGGGAGCCTGGATACGCAGTATTTT. It translates to CASSLGLSSGSLDTQYF. The whole variable domain, remainder taken from reference TRBV7-2 and TRBJ2-3, is GAGVSQSPSNKVTEKGKDVELRCDPISGHTALYWYRQSLGQGLEFLIYFQGNSAPDKSGLPSDRFSAERTGGSVSTLTIQRTQQEDSAVYLCASSLGLSSGSLDTQYFGPGTRLTVL.

This rearrangement joins TRBV30 to TRBJ1-2, with D possibly TRBD1 on 6 matching bases. Trimming left V 0 bases short and J 4 bases short, with 9 bases between. From germline, CDR1 is GTSNPN and CDR2 SVGIG (reference sequence). This CDR3 region has 13 residues. DNA of the CDR3: TGTGCCTGGAGTGTACAAGGGGGCTATGGCTACACCTTC. Protein product: CAWSVQGGYGYTF.

This clone has more than one count but fewer than ten. The chain's CDR3 is CASSTTGTGYLEQYF. CDR3 sequence (DNA): TGCGCCAGCAGCACAACCGGGACAGGGTACCTCGAGCAGTACTTC. The chain is built from TRBV5-1 and TRBJ2-7, with TRBD1 matching over 9 bases. CDR3 length: 15 amino acids. The junction had 11 bases not matched to a gene; V was cut back by 4 bases and J by 6 bases. The germline V gene has CDR1 SGHRS and CDR2 YFSETQ.

The CDR3 loop reads CASSIPGDQGTQYF. Written as DNA, the CDR3 is TGTGCCAGTAGTATCCCAGGGGACCAGGGTACGCAGTATTTT. The chain joins TRBV19 to TRBJ2-3; TRBD1 might be the D (6 bases). Germline CDR1 LNHDA, CDR2 SQIVND (reference sequence). Trimming removed 3 bases at V and 8 bases at J, with 15 bases between. The CDR3 length is 14 residues. The whole variable domain, remainder taken from reference TRBV19 and TRBJ2-3, is DGGITQSPKYLFRKEGQNVTLSCEQNLNHDAMYWYRQDPGQGLRLIYYSQIVNDFQKGDIAEGYSVSREKKESFPLTVTSAQKNPTAFYLCASSIPGDQGTQYFGPGTRLTVL.

The chain recombines TRBV28 with TRBJ1-5; 10 bases map to TRBD1. This CDR3 is built from 12 residues. Germline V CDR1 and CDR2: MDHEN, SYDVKM. Trimming cost V 8 bases and J 6 bases; bases outside gene matches: 1. The CDR3 DNA reads TGTGCCAGCTGGGACAGGGGTCAGCCCCAGCATTTT. Amino acid sequence: CASWDRGQPQHF.

J is TRBJ1-2 and V is TRBV7-2; the match to TRBD1 covers 7 bases. The CDR3 is 13 residues long. J lost 7 bases, V lost 5 bases, and 7 bases had no gene match. The germline V gene has CDR1 SGHTA and CDR2 FQGNSA. The CDR3 coding sequence is TGTGCCAGCAGCGATCCAGGGGGGCTTGGCTACACCTTC. This gives the protein CASSDPGGLGYTF.

This chain links TRBV25-1 with TRBJ1-2, with 10 bases aligning to TRBD1. The V and J ends lost 3 bases and 4 bases, in that order; junction bases with no gene match: 8. The CDR3 runs 16 residues. CDR1 and CDR2 (germline): MGHDK, SYGVNS. The CDR3 nucleotides are TGTGCCAGCAGTGACCCCCTGGGACAGGGGCTCTATGGCTACACCTTC. It is translated as CASSDPLGQGLYGYTF.

CDR3 loop: CATSDFGVLYNEQFF. In DNA, the CDR3 is TGTGCCACCAGTGATTTTGGAGTGCTCTACAATGAGCAGTTCTTC. This rearrangement joins TRBV24-1 to TRBJ2-1; D unresolved. This CDR3 has 15 residues. The V gene lost 1 base and the J gene lost 3 bases, with 9 bases spanning the gap. Germline V lookup: CDR1 KGHDR, CDR2 SFDVKD.

The chain carries TRBV30 and TRBJ1-4; D not resolved. There are 13 residues in the CDR3. Per germline, CDR1 GTSNPN and CDR2 SVGIG (reference sequence). The ends were cut back, 5 bases at V and 5 bases at J, with 12 bases in the middle. CDR3: CAWAPSVNEKLFF. CDR3 bases: TGTGCCTGGGCCCCCAGCGTAAATGAAAAACTGTTTTTT.

The J gene is TRBJ1-4, the V gene TRBV18; 9 nucleotides agree with TRBD1. V lost 0 bases and J lost 4; bases outside the gene matches: 6. The germline CDR1 and CDR2 sequences are KGHSH and LQKENI. CDR3 length: 17 amino acids. The CDR3 reads CASSPPWTGAVNEKLFF. CDR3 DNA sequence: TGTGCCAGCTCACCACCCTGGACAGGGGCCGTTAATGAAAAACTGTTTTTT.

The rearrangement links TRBV28 to TRBJ2-7; 12 bases map to TRBD1. Trimming took 5 bases from V and 7 from J; bases not matched to a gene: 6. The CDR3 totals 14 residues. Germline lookup yields CDR1 MDHEN and CDR2 SYDVKM. The CDR3 protein is CASSPGQGAREQYF. DNA for the CDR3: TGTGCCAGCAGTCCGGGACAGGGGGCGCGTGAGCAGTACTTC.

The V call is TRBV5-5, the J call TRBJ1-4; D unresolved. This CDR3 has 14 residues. CDR1 is SGHKS, CDR2 YYEKEE, per germline (reference sequence). V gave up 3 bases and J gave up 7 bases, with 13 bases separating them. Here the CDR3 reads CASSSSRPFEKLFF. The CDR3 DNA follows: TGTGCCAGCAGCTCGAGCCGCCCTTTTGAAAAACTGTTTTTT. Drawing the rest from reference TRBV5-5 and TRBJ1-4, the complete variable domain is DAGVTQSPTHLIKTRGQQVTLRCSPISGHKSVSWYQQVLGQGPQFIFQYYEKEERGRGNFPDRFSARQFPNYSSELNVNALLLGDSALYLCASSSSRPFEKLFFGSGTQLSVL.

This clone has more than one count but fewer than ten. The chain links TRBV27 to TRBJ1-4, with 8 bases matching TRBD1. V lost 8 bases, J lost 6 bases, and 5 bases stayed unmatched. CDR3 length: 13 amino acids. CDR1 MNHEY and CDR2 SMNVEV come from the germline V gene (reference sequence). The chain's CDR3 is CASRDRIYEKLFF. The CDR3 coding sequence is TGTGCCAGCCGGGACAGGATATATGAAAAACTGTTTTTT.

The rearrangement links TRBV3-1 (or the pseudogene TRBV3-2) to TRBJ2-3; 13 nucleotides align to TRBD2. The junction had 12 bases not matched to a gene; V was cut back by 3 bases and J by 6 bases. CDR1 LGHDT and CDR2 YNNKEL come from the germline V gene (reference sequence). The CDR3 runs to 18 residues. The CDR3 spells CASSHLFRTSGSTDTQYF. The CDR3 DNA reads TGTGCCAGCAGCCATCTTTTCAGGACTAGCGGGAGTACGGATACGCAGTATTTT.